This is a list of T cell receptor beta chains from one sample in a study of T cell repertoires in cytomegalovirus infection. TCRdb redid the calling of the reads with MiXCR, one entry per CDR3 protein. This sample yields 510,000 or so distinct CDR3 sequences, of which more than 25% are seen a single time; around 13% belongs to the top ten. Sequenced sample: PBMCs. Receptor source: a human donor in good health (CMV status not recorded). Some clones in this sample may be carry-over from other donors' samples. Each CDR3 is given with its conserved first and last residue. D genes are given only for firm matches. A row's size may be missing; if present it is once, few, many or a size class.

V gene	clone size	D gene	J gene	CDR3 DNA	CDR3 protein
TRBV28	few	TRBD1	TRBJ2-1	TGTGCCAGCAGTTTGGCCGGACAGGGAGACAATGAGCAGTTCTTC	CASSLAGQGDNEQFF
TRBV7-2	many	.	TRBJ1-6	TGTGCCAGCAGCTTATTCGCACCCCTCCACTTT	CASSLFAPLHF
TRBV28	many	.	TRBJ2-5	TGTGCCAGCAGTCTGCAAGGTTGGGACTCAACGTTGGAGACCCAGTACTTC	CASSLQGWDSTLETQYF
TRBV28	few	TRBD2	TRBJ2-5	TGTGCCAGCAGCCTAGCGGGAGCCGGGGTCCAAGAGACCCAGTACTTC	CASSLAGAGVQETQYF
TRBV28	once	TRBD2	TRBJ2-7	TGTGCCAGCAGCCCCTCCCCCGGACTAGCGGGAGGCAATGGGTACGAGCAGTACTTC	CASSPSPGLAGGNGYEQYF
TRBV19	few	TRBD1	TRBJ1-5	TGTGCCAGTAGTAATGTAGGGACAGTGCTGCATCAGCCCCAGCATTTT	CASSNVGTVLHQPQHF
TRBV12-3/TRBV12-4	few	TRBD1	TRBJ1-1	TGTGCCAGCGTCCCGGGACAGTCGAACACTGAAGCTTTCTTT	CASVPGQSNTEAFF
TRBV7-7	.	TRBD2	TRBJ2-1	TGTGCCAGCAGCCTCCGCCTAGCGGCGTTCGATGAGCAGTTCTTC	CASSLRLAAFDEQFF
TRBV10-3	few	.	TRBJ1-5	TGTGCCATCAGTGTCTTTAGCGGTCAGCCCCAGCATTTT	CAISVFSGQPQHF
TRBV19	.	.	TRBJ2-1	TGTGCCAGTAGTTCACCTCCCTCCCCGGCCGCCAGGATATACAATGAGCAGTTCTTC	CASSSPPSPAARIYNEQFF
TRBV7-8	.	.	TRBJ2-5	TGTGCCAGCAGCTTAGGGCTAGCTCGGGCACAAGAGACCCAGTACTTC	CASSLGLARAQETQYF
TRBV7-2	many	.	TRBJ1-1	TGTGCCAGCAGCTTAGTGGCCGGTGTCAACACTGAAGCTTTCTTT	CASSLVAGVNTEAFF
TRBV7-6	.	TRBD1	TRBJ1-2	TGTGCCAGCAGCTTATACGGACAGGGGAGGTCGGGCTATGGCTACACCTTC	CASSLYGQGRSGYGYTF